This is a list of T cell receptor beta chains from one sample in a study of cytomegalovirus exposure and HLA in healthy donors. Data came from immunoSEQ multiplex PCR; TCRdb stores just in-frame clones and leaves some out. The repertoire holds 130,000 to 150,000 clones, around 66% seen once, with under 3% in the top ten. The sample taken for sequencing was PBMCs. The receptor set was obtained from a woman aged 25 to 45 in good health and CMV-seropositive. CDR3s include the opening cysteine and the closing phenylalanine or tryptophan. The D gene is left open where the match is weak. Clone size is not always given. Where it is, it says once, few, many or a class for expanded clones.

cdr3_aa: CASSPRQGASSGANVLTF
cdr3_nt: TGCGCCAGCAGCCCAAGACAGGGGGCTAGCTCTGGGGCCAACGTCCTGACTTTC
j_call: TRBJ2-6
clone_size: .
d_call: TRBD1
cdr3_length: 18
v_call: TRBV5-1

cdr3_aa: CASSPLSGDSIYEQYF
cdr3_nt: TGTGCCAGCTCACCATTATCCGGGGACTCCATCTACGAGCAGTACTTC
j_call: TRBJ2-7
clone_size: .
d_call: .
cdr3_length: 16
v_call: TRBV18

cdr3_aa: CASSPQGLAGFEQFF
cdr3_nt: TGTGCCAGCAGCCCCCAGGGACTAGCGGGATTTGAGCAGTTCTTC
j_call: TRBJ2-1
clone_size: .
d_call: TRBD2
cdr3_length: 15
v_call: TRBV13

cdr3_aa: CASGVMGPQETQYF
cdr3_nt: TGCGCCAGCGGCGTCATGGGGCCGCAAGAGACCCAGTACTTC
j_call: TRBJ2-5
clone_size: .
d_call: .
cdr3_length: 14
v_call: TRBV5-1

cdr3_aa: CASSFQDRGSYEQYF
cdr3_nt: TGTGCCAGCAGCTTTCAGGACAGGGGGTCCTACGAGCAGTACTTC
j_call: TRBJ2-7
clone_size: .
d_call: TRBD1
cdr3_length: 15
v_call: TRBV7-6

cdr3_aa: CASSFRQTNNYGYTF
cdr3_nt: TGCGCCAGCAGCTTTAGACAGACGAATAACTATGGCTACACCTTC
j_call: TRBJ1-2
clone_size: .
d_call: .
cdr3_length: 15
v_call: TRBV5-1

cdr3_aa: CSAWSGAEAFF
cdr3_nt: TGCAGTGCTTGGTCCGGGGCTGAAGCTTTCTTT
j_call: TRBJ1-1
clone_size: few
d_call: .
cdr3_length: 11
v_call: TRBV20-1

cdr3_aa: CASSQDQGTYEQYF
cdr3_nt: TGCGCCAGCAGCCAAGATCAGGGAACCTACGAGCAGTACTTC
j_call: TRBJ2-7
clone_size: .
d_call: .
cdr3_length: 14
v_call: TRBV4-1

cdr3_aa: CASSYAAGGGAYEQYF
cdr3_nt: TGTGCCAGCAGTTACGCAGCGGGAGGAGGAGCATACGAGCAGTACTTC
j_call: TRBJ2-7
clone_size: .
d_call: TRBD2
cdr3_length: 16
v_call: TRBV6-5

cdr3_aa: CASSRRGNEQFF
cdr3_nt: TGTGCCAGCAGCCGGCGGGGCAATGAGCAGTTCTTC
j_call: TRBJ2-1
clone_size: .
d_call: .
cdr3_length: 12
v_call: TRBV5-4

cdr3_aa: CASSQLELVSYEQYF
cdr3_nt: TGCGCCAGCAGCCAACTAGAGTTAGTCTCCTACGAGCAGTACTTC
j_call: TRBJ2-7
clone_size: .
d_call: .
cdr3_length: 15
v_call: TRBV4-1

cdr3_aa: CASSLPGNYGYTF
cdr3_nt: TGTGCCAGCAGCTTACCGGGGAACTATGGCTACACCTTC
j_call: TRBJ1-2
clone_size: .
d_call: .
cdr3_length: 13
v_call: TRBV7-2

cdr3_aa: CASSHEDRENSPLHF
cdr3_nt: TGCGCCAGCAGCCATGAGGACAGGGAGAATTCACCCCTCCACTTT
j_call: TRBJ1-6
clone_size: .
d_call: TRBD1
cdr3_length: 15
v_call: TRBV4-1

cdr3_aa: CASSHGTGGSSFQTQHF
cdr3_nt: TGCGCCAGCAGTCACGGGACAGGGGGTTCAAGTTTCCAAACCCAGCATTTT
j_call: TRBJ1-5
clone_size: .
d_call: TRBD1
cdr3_length: 17
v_call: TRBV23-1

cdr3_aa: CASSLDRGHGYTF
cdr3_nt: TGCGCCAGCAGCTTGGACAGGGGGCACGGCTACACCTTC
j_call: TRBJ1-2
clone_size: .
d_call: TRBD1
cdr3_length: 13
v_call: TRBV5-1

cdr3_aa: CASSDASLAEYNEQFF
cdr3_nt: TGTGCCAGCAGTGACGCTAGTCTAGCGGAGTACAATGAGCAGTTCTTC
j_call: TRBJ2-1
clone_size: .
d_call: TRBD2
cdr3_length: 16
v_call: TRBV6-4

cdr3_aa: CASSSHRGPYEQYF
cdr3_nt: TGTGCCAGCAGCTCTCACAGGGGACCCTACGAGCAGTACTTC
j_call: TRBJ2-7
clone_size: .
d_call: .
cdr3_length: 14
v_call: TRBV21-1

cdr3_aa: CASGRVGTAVGSGYTF
cdr3_nt: TGTGCCAGCGGCAGAGTGGGTACAGCAGTTGGTAGTGGCTACACCTTC
j_call: TRBJ1-2
clone_size: .
d_call: .
cdr3_length: 16
v_call: TRBV2

cdr3_aa: CASKGVLNIDSPLHF
cdr3_nt: TGTGCCAGCAAAGGGGTGCTCAATATCGATTCACCCCTCCACTTT
j_call: TRBJ1-6
clone_size: few
d_call: .
cdr3_length: 15
v_call: TRBV2